One sample yielded the 22 T cell receptor beta chains listed below, sequenced in a study of beta chain features in type 1 diabetes. Reverse transcription of all isolated RNA meant that expressed TCRB transcripts were sequenced. Assay used: immunoSEQ multiplex PCR; TCRdb lists only in-frame clones, some missing. The profile shows some 200,000 clones, about 11% of them singletons. Sequenced sample: central memory CD4+ T cells from blood. The receptors here all came from a man aged 18 to 29 in good health.

The gene calls are TRBV28 and TRBJ2-1; TRBD2 matches 11 bases. With 6 bases clipped from V and 6 bases from J, the junction kept 7 bases outside the gene matches. CDR1 MDHEN and CDR2 SYDVKM come from the germline V gene. This CDR3 region has 15 residues. The CDR3 nucleotides read TGTGCCAGCAGACAGACTAGCGGGAAACCCAATGAGCAGTTCTTC. Translation gives CASRQTSGKPNEQFF. Drawing the rest from reference TRBV28 and TRBJ2-1, the complete variable domain is DVKVTQSSRYLVKRTGEKVFLECVQDMDHENMFWYRQDPGLGLRLIYFSYDVKMKEKGDIPEGYSVSREKKERFSLILESASTNQTSMYLCASRQTSGKPNEQFFGPGTRLTVL.

This clone occurred a few times. The chain's CDR3 is CASSQDRRMTEAFF. The CDR3 DNA is TGCGCCAGCAGCCAAGACCGGAGAATGACTGAAGCTTTCTTT. The chain joins TRBV4-3 to TRBJ1-1, with unresolved D. From germline, CDR1 is LGHNA and CDR2 YSLEER. The CDR3 runs 14 residues. V dropped 0 bases and J dropped 5 bases, with 10 bases sitting between them.

V usage is TRBV19 and J usage is TRBJ1-5; D ambiguous. The CDR3 is 12 residues long. V was pared by 7 bases and J by 3 bases, with 7 bases between. Germline values: CDR1 LNHDA, CDR2 SQIVND (reference sequence). The CDR3 DNA is TGTGCCAGTACCCGGGCCAATCAGCCCCAGCATTTT. Protein: CASTRANQPQHF.

V and J are TRBV7-2 and TRBJ2-2, with D possibly TRBD1 on 6 matching bases. CDR3 length equals 15 residues. V was pared by 5 bases and J by 3 bases, with 13 bases between. From germline, CDR1 is SGHTA and CDR2 FQGNSA. Here the CDR3 reads CASSATGQHTGELFF. In DNA, the CDR3 is TGTGCCAGCAGCGCAACCGGACAGCACACCGGGGAGCTGTTTTTT.

This chain connects TRBV7-2 to TRBJ2-3; weak D call: TRBD2 (6 bases). V was clipped by 6 bases and J by 4 bases, with 17 bases between them. The length of the CDR3 is 15 residues. Per germline, CDR1 SGHTA and CDR2 FQGNSA. In nucleotides, the CDR3 is TGTGCCAGCAGGTACCGGGGGAGCGGCGCAGATACGCAGTATTTT. It encodes CASRYRGSGADTQYF.

This clone came up a few times. The chain uses TRBV27 and TRBJ2-6, with 7 positions matching TRBD1. Germline CDR1 MNHEY, CDR2 SMNVEV (reference sequence). J gave up 5 bases and V 7 bases, and 8 bases lay outside the gene matches. This CDR3 comprises 15 residues. In DNA form, the CDR3 reads TGTGCCAGCACCAAAGGGACAGCCTGGGCCAACGTCCTGACTTTC. Translated, it gives CASTKGTAWANVLTF.

This clone has just a few counts. The chain couples TRBV11-2 to TRBJ2-5; no firm D call. V lost 4 bases, J lost 2 bases, and 8 bases lay in between. The CDR3 has 13 amino acids. The germline V gene encodes CDR1 SGHAT and CDR2 FQNNGV. CDR3 residues: CASSSNLQETQYF. CDR3 bases: TGTGCCAGCAGCTCCAACTTACAAGAGACCCAGTACTTC.

The genes are TRBV4-3 and TRBJ2-4; unclear D gene. From germline, CDR1 is LGHNA and CDR2 YSLEER. This CDR3 is built from 14 residues. Deletions cut 4 bases from V and 10 bases from J, with 17 bases between. CDR3 sequence reads: CASSPTPMDAIQYF. CDR3 in DNA: TGCGCCAGCAGCCCTACACCTATGGACGCAATTCAGTACTTC.

The sample holds a few counts of this clone. This chain links TRBV28 with TRBJ2-1, with TRBD2 identical over 8 bases. Germline V gene lookup returns CDR1 MDHEN and CDR2 SYDVKM. The CDR3 extends over 17 amino acids. V was pared by 6 bases and J by 3 bases, with 13 bases of the junction left unmatched. DNA for the CDR3: TGTGCCAGCAGGCGAACAACTCTAGCGGGCCTCTACAATGAGCAGTTCTTC. This translates into CASRRTTLAGLYNEQFF.

This clone has just a few counts. The chain is built from TRBV10-3 and TRBJ1-1; no clear D. V gave up 5 bases and J gave up 0 bases, with 7 bases separating them. Germline assignment: CDR1 ENHRY and CDR2 SYGVKD. The CDR3 runs to 13 residues. CDR3 loop: CAISPAMNTEAFF. Here the CDR3 DNA reads TGTGCCATCAGTCCAGCAATGAACACTGAAGCTTTCTTT.

This clone was seen only a few times. The chain couples TRBV7-6 to TRBJ2-3; D perhaps matches TRBD2 (5 bases). The germline V and J ends were trimmed by 3 bases and 1 base, with 8 bases remaining between them. There are 14 residues in the CDR3. Per germline, CDR1 SGHVS and CDR2 FNYEAQ. The chain's CDR3 is CASSLDSGTDTQYF. DNA of the CDR3: TGTGCCAGCAGCTTGGACTCCGGCACAGATACGCAGTATTTT.

This clone has ten or more counts. In DNA, the CDR3 is TGCGCCAGCAGCCAAGAAACTAGCGGGAACACAGATACGCAGTATTTT. Translated: CASSQETSGNTDTQYF. The chain carries TRBV4-1 and TRBJ2-3, with 10 nucleotides matching TRBD2. V lost 0 bases to trimming and J lost 2 bases; unmatched junction nucleotides: 2. Germline assignment: CDR1 MGHRA and CDR2 YSYEKL. The CDR3 has 16 residues.

This clone came up a few times. A much larger clone lies one base from this, so it may be a read error. This sequence joins TRBV10-3 and TRBJ2-3; no clear D gene. Germline V gene lookup returns CDR1 ENHRY and CDR2 SYGVKD. V shed 2 bases and J shed 9 bases, with 12 bases lying between them. The CDR3 covers 13 residues. The chain's CDR3 is CAISEASHSTQYF. CDR3 nucleotide sequence: TGTGCCATCAGTGAGGCGTCTCACTCGACGCAGTATTTT.

The rearrangement joins TRBV7-9 to TRBJ2-2; tentatively, D is TRBD2 (6 bases). The ends were cut back, 3 bases at V and 4 bases at J, with 12 bases in the middle. CDR1 is SEHNR, CDR2 FQNEAQ, per germline (reference sequence). There are 15 residues in the CDR3. CDR3 nucleotide sequence: TGTGCCAGCAGCTTTCTGGCGGGGCCCACCGGGGAGCTGTTTTTT. Its protein is CASSFLAGPTGELFF.

This chain uses TRBV7-9 with TRBJ2-3; 13 bases match TRBD2. V shed 6 bases and J 5 bases; nucleotides not matched to a gene: 5. There are 15 residues in the CDR3. The germline gives CDR1 SEHNR, CDR2 FQNEAQ (reference sequence). The CDR3 nucleotides are TGTGCCAGCAGGCGGACTAGCGGGAGAGGAGATACGCAGTATTTT. This encodes CASRRTSGRGDTQYF.

This sequence joins TRBV2 and TRBJ1-2; the match to TRBD1 covers 9 bases. Germline CDR1 is SNHLY and CDR2 is FYNNEI. This CDR3 contains 14 residues. With 6 bases clipped from V and 6 bases from J, the junction kept 8 bases outside the gene matches. CDR3 sequence: CASSRDREVDGYTF. In nucleotides, the CDR3 is TGTGCCAGCAGCAGGGACAGGGAGGTCGATGGCTACACCTTC. Combining the CDR3 with reference TRBV2 and TRBJ1-2 gives the whole variable domain EPEVTQTPSHQVTQMGQEVILRCVPISNHLYFYWYRQILGQKVEFLVSFYNNEISEKSEIFDDQFSVERPDGSNFTLKIRSTKLEDSAMYFCASSRDREVDGYTFGSGTRLTVV.

This clone has at least ten counts. Different DNA sequences within this sample yield the same CDR3. DNA of the CDR3: TGTGCCAGCAGCCTAGCGGGGGGACGGGATACGCAGTATTTT. Its protein is CASSLAGGRDTQYF. The chain is built from TRBV5-4 and TRBJ2-3; 11 bases line up with TRBD2. Germline values: CDR1 SGHNT, CDR2 YYREEE (reference sequence). The V gene end was trimmed by 4 bases and the J gene end by 6 bases; junction bases not matched to a gene: 4. This CDR3 has 14 residues.

The rearrangement uses TRBV15 and TRBJ2-2, with D tentatively TRBD1 (6 bases). Germline V gives CDR1 LNHNV, CDR2 YYDKDF (reference sequence). The V end lost 1 base, the J end lost 0 bases, and 9 bases lay between the germline ends. The CDR3 is made up of 16 amino acids. The CDR3 loop reads CATSRGRTANTGELFF. For the CDR3, the DNA is TGTGCCACCAGCAGAGGCCGGACAGCGAACACCGGGGAGCTGTTTTTT.

In its sample, this clone was seen a few times. DNA of the CDR3: TGCAGCGCCATGGGGGACCAAGAGACCCAGTACTTC. It specifies CSAMGDQETQYF. This sequence joins TRBV29-1 and TRBJ2-5, with D perhaps TRBD1 or TRBD2 (5 bases each). The V gene lost 7 bases and the J gene lost 0 bases, with 9 bases spanning the gap. Germline CDR1 reads SQVTM; CDR2 reads ANQGSEA. The CDR3 has 12 amino acids.

The chain carries TRBV5-1 and TRBJ2-7, with D unclear. The CDR3 covers 13 residues. CDR1 and CDR2 from the germline V gene are SGHRS and YFSETQ. V was shortened by 0 bases and J by 9 bases, with 13 bases between the two germline ends. The CDR3 coding sequence is TGCGCCAGCAGCTTGGCTGCACCAGGCGGGCAGTACTTC. It translates to CASSLAAPGGQYF.

This clone was seen only a few times. The gene calls are TRBV7-2 and TRBJ2-5; 10 bases map to TRBD1. Germline values: CDR1 SGHTA, CDR2 FQGNSA. This CDR3 contains 15 residues. V lost 5 bases to trimming and J lost 5 bases; unmatched junction nucleotides: 8. CDR3 region: CASSPRTGGGETQYF. For the CDR3, the DNA is TGTGCCAGCAGCCCCCGGACAGGGGGAGGTGAGACCCAGTACTTC.

This clone was seen only a few times. CDR3 in amino acids: CASSIEATTPLEQYF. The CDR3 coding sequence is TGTGCCAGTAGTATCGAGGCCACCACCCCTCTTGAGCAGTACTTC. The rearrangement joins TRBV19 to TRBJ2-7; D remains ambiguous. In germline, CDR1 is LNHDA, CDR2 SQIVND (reference sequence). Trimming removed 3 bases at V and 7 bases at J, with 19 bases between. The CDR3 runs to 15 residues.